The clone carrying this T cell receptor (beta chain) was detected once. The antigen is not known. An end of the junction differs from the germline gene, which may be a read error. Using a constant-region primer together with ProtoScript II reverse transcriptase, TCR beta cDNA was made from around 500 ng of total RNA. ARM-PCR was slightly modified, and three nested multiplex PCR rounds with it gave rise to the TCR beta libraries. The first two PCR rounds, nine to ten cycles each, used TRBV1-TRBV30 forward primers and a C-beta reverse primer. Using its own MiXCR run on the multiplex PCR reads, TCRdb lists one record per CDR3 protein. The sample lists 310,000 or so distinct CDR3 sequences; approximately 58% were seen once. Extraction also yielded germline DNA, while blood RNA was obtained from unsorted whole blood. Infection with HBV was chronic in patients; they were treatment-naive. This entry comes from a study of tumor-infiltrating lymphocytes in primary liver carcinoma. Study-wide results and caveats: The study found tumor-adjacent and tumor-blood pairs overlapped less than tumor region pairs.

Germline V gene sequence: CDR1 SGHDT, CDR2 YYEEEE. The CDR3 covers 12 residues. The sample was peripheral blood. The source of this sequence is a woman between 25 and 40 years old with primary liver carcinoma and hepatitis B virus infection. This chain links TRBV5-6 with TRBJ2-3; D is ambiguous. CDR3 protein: CASNRVANTQYF. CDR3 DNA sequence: TGTGCCAGCAACCGGGTCGCAAACACGCAGTATTTC.